The 32 T cell receptor beta chains listed next were all sequenced from one sample in a study of T cell responses to AZD1222 COVID-19 vaccine. Here immunoSEQ multiplex PCR was the method, and the copy in TCRdb shows in-frame clones only, minus some. The repertoire holds 120,000 to 150,000 clones, with approximately 85% as singletons. This material consisted of peripheral blood, taken on day 0 of MenACWY control vaccination. Receptors originate from an adult in good health.

This chain links TRBV28 with TRBJ1-2, with 7 bases identical to TRBD1. The CDR3 sequence is 13 residues long. Per germline, CDR1 MDHEN and CDR2 SYDVKM. The V and J ends lost 5 bases and 4 bases, in that order; junction bases with no gene match: 4. The CDR3, as DNA: TGTGCCAGCAGTCCAACAGGGGCCTATGGCTACACCTTC. Amino acid sequence: CASSPTGAYGYTF.

The chain is built from TRBV6-5 and TRBJ1-1, with D possibly matching TRBD1 (6 bases). The germline CDR1 and CDR2 sequences are MNHEY and SVGAGI. The CDR3 covers 14 residues. V lost 7 bases and J 0 bases, leaving 12 bases between the germline ends. The CDR3 DNA reads TGTGCCAGCACCAATGACAGGCTGAACACTGAAGCTTTCTTT. It translates to CASTNDRLNTEAFF.

The rearrangement uses TRBV7-8 and TRBJ1-1, with D perhaps TRBD1 (5 bases). V lost 1 base to trimming and J lost 6 bases, with 9 bases between them. The CDR3 has 13 residues. Per germline, CDR1 SGHVS and CDR2 FQNEAQ. The CDR3 coding sequence is TGTGCCAGCAGCTTAGTAGACAGTTCTGAAGCTTTCTTT. Translated: CASSLVDSSEAFF. Together with reference TRBV7-8 and TRBJ1-1, the CDR3 gives the full variable domain: GAGVSQSPRYKVAKRGQDVALRCDPISGHVSLFWYQQALGQGPEFLTYFQNEAQLDKSGLPSDRFFAERPEGSVSTLKIQRTQQEDSAVYLCASSLVDSSEAFFGQGTRLTVV.

The rearrangement joins TRBV7-6 to TRBJ1-3, with 9 bases identical to TRBD1. The CDR3 runs 16 residues. Per germline, CDR1 SGHVS and CDR2 FNYEAQ. With 3 bases clipped from V and 0 bases from J, the junction kept 3 bases outside the gene matches. The CDR3 spells CASSFGTGNSGNTIYF. The DNA of the CDR3 is TGTGCCAGCAGCTTCGGGACAGGGAACTCTGGAAACACCATATATTTT.

This clone was counted only a few times. The chain couples TRBV7-9 to TRBJ1-6; D may be TRBD1 (6 bases). This CDR3 comprises 16 residues. The V gene lost 2 bases and the J gene lost 9 bases, with 17 bases spanning the gap. CDR1 and CDR2 from the germline V gene are SEHNR and FQNEAQ (reference sequence). The CDR3 loop is CASSLSGTGHASPLHF. CDR3 bases: TGTGCCAGCAGCTTAAGTGGTACAGGGCATGCTTCACCCCTCCACTTT.

The V and J genes are TRBV3-1 (or the pseudogene TRBV3-2) and TRBJ2-2; 8 bases are a match to TRBD1. The CDR3 is 16 residues long. Germline CDR1 LGHDT, CDR2 YNNKEL (reference sequence). J was trimmed by 7 bases and V by 0 bases; bases with no gene match: 7. This CDR3 is CASSQETGALGGELFF. As DNA, the CDR3 is TGTGCCAGCAGCCAAGAGACAGGGGCTCTAGGCGGGGAGCTGTTTTTT.

The V and J genes are TRBV9 and TRBJ2-5; TRBD2 is a possible D gene (6 bases). Trimming removed 6 bases from V and 3 bases from J, with 18 bases in between. This CDR3 comprises 15 residues. Germline loops: CDR1 SGDLS, CDR2 YYNGEE. In nucleotides, the CDR3 is TGTGCCAGCACCTTAAGCGGGCTCACGGAAGAGACCCAGTACTTC. This codes for CASTLSGLTEETQYF.

The rearrangement joins TRBV10-1 to TRBJ2-1, with 10 bases identical to TRBD1. The CDR3 has 15 residues. Looked up from germline, CDR1 is WNHNN and CDR2 is SYGVQD (reference sequence). The ends lost 8 bases at V and 12 bases at J; junction bases unmatched: 16. Here the CDR3 DNA reads TGCGCCAGCTCCCCCCCGGGACAGGGGTTCCTTGGGCAGTTCTTC. The encoded protein is CASSPPGQGFLGQFF.

The chain uses TRBV18 and TRBJ1-1, with 7 bases identical to TRBD1. V lost 1 base to trimming and J lost 2 bases; unmatched junction nucleotides: 4. This CDR3 is built from 15 residues. Germline V gene lookup returns CDR1 KGHSH and CDR2 LQKENI. This CDR3 is CASSPQGALNTEAFF. The CDR3 DNA follows: TGTGCCAGCTCACCACAGGGGGCCCTAAACACTGAAGCTTTCTTT.

V and J are TRBV5-6 and TRBJ2-7, with D perhaps TRBD2 (7 bases). Germline CDR1 is SGHDT and CDR2 is YYEEEE. The CDR3 is 15 amino acids. Trimming removed 4 bases from V and 3 bases from J, with 17 bases in between. The CDR3 region is CASSPFSGGLYEQYF. CDR3 nucleotide sequence: TGTGCCAGCAGCCCCTTTTCGGGGGGCCTCTACGAGCAGTACTTC.

The CDR3 DNA reads TGTGCCAGCAGCTTAGATCCCTCCGGGACCCAGTACTTC. Encoded protein: CASSLDPSGTQYF. The V call is TRBV11-2, the J call TRBJ2-5; D call uncertain. CDR3 size: 13 residues. Looked up from germline, CDR1 is SGHAT and CDR2 is FQNNGV. V gave up 0 bases and J gave up 7 bases, with 9 bases separating them.

The rearrangement joins TRBV27 to TRBJ2-1, with 10 bases fitting TRBD1. The CDR3 totals 13 residues. From germline, CDR1 is MNHEY and CDR2 SMNVEV (reference sequence). Trimming cost V 8 bases and J 6 bases; bases outside gene matches: 4. The CDR3 DNA follows: TGTGCCAGCGGATGGACAGGGGGCAATGAGCAGTTCTTC. This gives the protein CASGWTGGNEQFF.

V and J are TRBV4-1 and TRBJ1-2; D remains ambiguous. The CDR3 loop spans 14 amino acids. Per germline, CDR1 MGHRA and CDR2 YSYEKL. Trimming removed 4 bases from V and 2 bases from J, with 11 bases in between. Here the CDR3 DNA reads TGCGCCAGCAGCCGGATGGAGGTCAACTATGGCTACACCTTC. Encoded protein: CASSRMEVNYGYTF.

A word on this clone: In the same sample, other DNA sequences code for this CDR3. The chain carries TRBV5-1 and TRBJ2-1; TRBD2 matches 11 bases. The CDR3 is made up of 15 amino acids. The V and J ends lost 4 bases and 3 bases, in that order; junction bases with no gene match: 3. The germline CDR1 and CDR2 sequences are SGHRS and YFSETQ. This CDR3 is CASSLGLAGYNEQFF. The CDR3 region has the DNA TGCGCCAGCAGCCTCGGACTAGCGGGCTACAATGAGCAGTTCTTC. Supplemented by reference TRBV5-1 and TRBJ2-1, the full variable domain reads KAGVTQTPRYLIKTRGQQVTLSCSPISGHRSVSWYQQTPGQGLQFLFEYFSETQRNKGNFPGRFSGRQFSNSRSEMNVSTLELGDSALYLCASSLGLAGYNEQFFGPGTRLTVL.

This chain joins TRBV29-1 and TRBJ2-1, with D perhaps TRBD2 (6 bases). V was shortened by 3 bases and J by 4 bases, with 16 bases between the two germline ends. From germline, CDR1 is SQVTM and CDR2 ANQGSEA. CDR3 length: 15 amino acids. The CDR3 coding sequence is TGCAGCGTTGAGGCTAGCGCGCTGTTATACAATGAGCAGTTCTTC. Translated, it gives CSVEASALLYNEQFF.

J is TRBJ2-7 and V is TRBV3-1 (or the pseudogene TRBV3-2); TRBD1 is a possible D gene (6 bases). The CDR3 is 15 residues long. The V end was cut by 0 bases, the J end by 0 bases, with 9 bases between. Germline V gives CDR1 LGHDT, CDR2 YNNKEL (reference sequence). The CDR3 loop is CASSQERGSSYEQYV. CDR3 DNA sequence: TGTGCCAGCAGCCAAGAAAGGGGGAGCTCCTACGAGCAGTACGTC.

The chain links TRBV28 to TRBJ1-6, with 7 bases that match TRBD1. CDR3 length: 15 residues. The J segment lost 3 bases and the V segment lost 10 bases, leaving 9 bases of the junction unmatched. The germline CDR1 and CDR2 sequences are MDHEN and SYDVKM. The CDR3 loop is CAIHPGGNYNSPLHF. The CDR3 DNA reads as TGTGCCATACACCCAGGGGGAAACTATAATTCACCCCTCCACTTT.

The V gene is TRBV6-2 or TRBV6-3, the J gene TRBJ2-3; D is unclear. V shed 2 bases and J shed 0 bases, with 12 bases lying between them. Germline V gene lookup returns CDR1 MNHEY and CDR2 SVGEGT. The CDR3 totals 16 residues. CDR3 in DNA: TGTGCCAGCAGTTACCGCAGTCAAGCCAGCACAGATACGCAGTATTTT. Translation gives CASSYRSQASTDTQYF.

The chain couples TRBV5-1 to TRBJ1-3, with D hard to call. Germline-derived CDR1 and CDR2 are SGHRS and YFSETQ. V was cut by 7 bases and J by 0 bases, with 11 bases left in between. This CDR3 is built from 14 residues. The CDR3 DNA follows: TGCGCCAGCGGAGAGGGTTCCTCTGGAAACACCATATATTTT. This encodes CASGEGSSGNTIYF.

The chain carries TRBV6-5 and TRBJ2-3; D might be TRBD1 or TRBD2, each matching 5 bases. Trimming left V 5 bases short and J 5 bases short, with 17 bases between. This CDR3 region has 15 residues. Germline CDR1 and CDR2: MNHEY and SVGAGI. In DNA, the CDR3 is TGTGCCAGCAGTCAGGGAGCCAGACTTGGAGATACGCAGTATTTT. It codes for CASSQGARLGDTQYF.

This clone was observed a few times. The chain couples TRBV29-1 to TRBJ1-1; D not resolved. Germline V gene data show CDR1 as SQVTM and CDR2 as ANQGSEA. The CDR3 has 12 amino acids. V dropped 6 bases and J dropped 3 bases, with 11 bases sitting between them. This chain's CDR3 is CSVGYGDTEAFF. The CDR3 DNA is TGCAGCGTCGGTTACGGAGACACTGAAGCTTTCTTT.

This chain connects TRBV5-5 to TRBJ2-1, with 7 bases aligning to TRBD1. Trimming took 2 bases from V and 10 from J; bases not matched to a gene: 12. Germline CDR1 and CDR2: SGHKS and YYEKEE (reference sequence). The CDR3 runs to 15 residues. The CDR3 sequence: CASSLEPTGVGEQFF. The CDR3 coding sequence is TGTGCCAGCAGCTTAGAGCCTACAGGGGTTGGAGAGCAGTTCTTC.

The V call is TRBV18, the J call TRBJ1-6, with 7 bases matching TRBD1. With 1 base clipped from V and 6 bases from J, the junction kept 3 bases outside the gene matches. Germline assignment: CDR1 KGHSH and CDR2 LQKENI. This CDR3 comprises 15 residues. The chain's CDR3 is CASSPLGQPNSPLHF. In nucleotides, the CDR3 is TGTGCCAGCTCACCACTGGGACAGCCTAATTCACCCCTCCACTTT.

The chain employs TRBV9 and TRBJ1-4; 11 bases are a match to TRBD1. V was clipped by 0 bases and J by 6 bases; unmatched bases: 4. Per germline, CDR1 SGDLS and CDR2 YYNGEE. The CDR3 is 16 residues long. In DNA, the CDR3 is TGTGCCAGCAGCGTAGGCGGGACAGGGGGGGATGAAAAACTGTTTTTT. It specifies CASSVGGTGGDEKLFF.

This clone has more than one count but fewer than ten. The V gene is TRBV5-1, the J gene TRBJ1-1, with 8 positions matching TRBD1. The V segment lost 3 bases and the J segment 0 bases; nucleotides outside the gene matches: 1. Germline lookup yields CDR1 SGHRS and CDR2 YFSETQ. This CDR3 has 14 residues. The CDR3 reads CASSSTGVNTEAFF. Written as DNA, the CDR3 is TGCGCCAGCAGCTCGACAGGGGTGAACACTGAAGCTTTCTTT.

The chain couples TRBV7-3 to TRBJ1-6; no clear D. V lost 5 bases and J lost 6, with 8 bases in between. The CDR3 has 13 amino acids. Germline CDR1 and CDR2: SGHTA and FQGTGA. For the CDR3, the DNA is TGTGCCAGCAGCCGTGGGCTTAATTCACCCCTCCACTTT. Protein product: CASSRGLNSPLHF.

The chain employs TRBV5-1 and TRBJ1-2; 11 bases agree with TRBD1. Germline assignment: CDR1 SGHRS and CDR2 YFSETQ. V shed 4 bases and J 3 bases; nucleotides not matched to a gene: 8. The length of the CDR3 is 16 residues. DNA for the CDR3: TGCGCCAGCAGCCCAGGGACAGGGGGTACTCACTATGGCTACACCTTC. Translation gives CASSPGTGGTHYGYTF.

This rearrangement joins TRBV5-1 to TRBJ2-3; 11 nucleotides line up with TRBD2. CDR1 and CDR2 (germline): SGHRS, YFSETQ. The CDR3 totals 18 residues. With V trimmed by 0 bases and J by 5 bases, 11 bases remained unmatched. In nucleotides, the CDR3 is TGCGCCAGCAGCTTGGTACCCGTAGCGGGGGGGATTCTAGATACGCAGTATTTT. Protein: CASSLVPVAGGILDTQYF.

DNA of the CDR3: TGTGCCAGCAGCTACCGGGACAACCAAGAGACCCAGTACTTC. As protein: CASSYRDNQETQYF. This chain uses TRBV5-4 with TRBJ2-5; possibly TRBD1 for D (6 bases). The V gene's germline CDR1 is SGHNT and CDR2 YYREEE (reference sequence). Trimming took off 3 bases at V and 0 bases at J, with 9 bases between the two ends. This CDR3 is built from 14 residues.

The CDR3 coding sequence is TGTGCCAGCAGCCAAGTGGACGTTAATTCACCCCTCCACTTT. Protein product: CASSQVDVNSPLHF. The gene calls are TRBV3-1 (or the pseudogene TRBV3-2) and TRBJ1-6; D unclear. V lost 1 base and J lost 6, with 7 bases in between. In germline, CDR1 is LGHDT, CDR2 YNNKEL (reference sequence). This CDR3 is 14 amino acids long.

The V gene is TRBV7-6, the J gene TRBJ1-4; D gene ambiguous. Between the trimmed V and J ends, which lost 1 base and 10 bases, there was a span of 19 bases. The CDR3 loop spans 16 amino acids. Germline V gives CDR1 SGHVS, CDR2 FNYEAQ. CDR3 amino acids: CASSLGVWRTYGKLFF. CDR3 nucleotides: TGTGCCAGCAGCTTAGGGGTTTGGCGGACTTACGGAAAACTGTTTTTT.

J is TRBJ2-1 and V is TRBV7-6; no clear D gene. The germline gives CDR1 SGHVS, CDR2 FNYEAQ. This CDR3 spans 15 amino acids. Trimming shortened V by 0 bases and J by 2 bases, and 8 bases separated the two germline ends. The chain's CDR3 is CASSLAERTYNEQFF. The CDR3 DNA sequence: TGTGCCAGCAGCTTAGCAGAGAGAACCTACAATGAGCAGTTCTTC.